The rows below give T cell receptor beta chains drawn from one sample of a study of shared clonotypes between healthy human individuals. TCRdb keeps only in-frame clones here, not all; method: immunoSEQ multiplex PCR. The data hold approximately 940,000 clones, with over 75% observed a single time. The specimen sequenced was memory CD4+ T cells sorted from blood. The receptors here all came from a man between 18 and 35 years old in good health. Both conserved end residues are part of each CDR3. D genes are given only for firm matches. The listing skips clone size in some rows; elsewhere it reads once, few, many or a size class.

V gene,J gene,D gene,clone size,CDR3 protein,CDR3 DNA
TRBV6-1,TRBJ1-5,-,-,CASSEVYQANQPQHF,TGTGCCAGCAGTGAAGTGTACCAGGCCAATCAGCCCCAGCATTTT
TRBV12-5,TRBJ2-5,TRBD2,-,CASGPRLAGDETQYF,TGTGCTAGTGGTCCGAGACTAGCGGGAGATGAGACCCAGTACTTC
TRBV28,TRBJ1-2,TRBD1,-,CASRPGQGAYGYTF,TGTGCCAGCAGGCCGGGACAGGGGGCCTATGGCTACACCTTC
TRBV5-1,TRBJ2-5,-,many,CASSPGWNQETQYF,TGCGCCAGCAGCCCGGGGTGGAATCAAGAGACCCAGTACTTC
TRBV28,TRBJ2-6,-,-,CASSRVANVLTF,TGTGCCAGCAGTCGCGTGGCCAACGTCCTGACTTTC
TRBV27,TRBJ2-1,-,few,CAWFLARPNSYNEQFF,TGTGCATGGTTCCTTGCGCGTCCGAACTCCTACAATGAGCAGTTCTTC
TRBV13,TRBJ1-1,-,-,CASSLGARAEAFF,TGTGCCAGCAGCTTGGGGGCTCGTGCTGAAGCTTTCTTT
TRBV27,TRBJ2-2,TRBD1,-,CASSFTGGTGELFF,TGTGCCAGCAGTTTTACAGGGGGGACCGGGGAGCTGTTTTTT
TRBV19,TRBJ2-5,-,-,CASTSEIGGSQYF,TGTGCCAGTACATCCGAGATAGGGGGTTCCCAGTACTTC
TRBV5-1,TRBJ1-1,TRBD1,-,CASSRGTDIRYTFF,TGCGCCAGCAGCCGTGGGACAGATATACGTTATACTTTCTTT
TRBV5-4,TRBJ2-7,-,once,CASSLDRASVYEQYF,TGTGCCAGCAGCTTGGACAGGGCCTCGGTCTACGAGCAGTACTTC
TRBV5-4,TRBJ2-1,-,once,CASGRGGPSYNEQFF,TGTGCCAGCGGGAGGGGGGGCCCCTCCTACAATGAGCAGTTCTTC
TRBV4-1,TRBJ2-2,-,-,CASSQEANTGELFF,TGCGCCAGCAGCCAAGAAGCGAACACCGGGGAGCTGTTTTTT
TRBV18,TRBJ2-1,TRBD1,-,CASSPAGQGAYEQFF,TGTGCCAGCTCACCTGCGGGACAGGGTGCGTATGAGCAGTTCTTC
TRBV7-8,TRBJ1-5,-,-,CASSLVSWRAPQHF,TGTGCCAGCAGCTTAGTTTCCTGGAGGGCGCCCCAGCATTTT
TRBV10-2,TRBJ2-7,-,few,CASSEGGEQYF,TGCGCCAGCAGTGAGGGCGGCGAGCAGTACTTC
TRBV7-2,TRBJ2-2,TRBD1,-,CASSFPQGQRNTGELFF,TGTGCCAGCAGCTTCCCACAGGGACAGAGAAACACCGGGGAGCTGTTTTTT
TRBV25-1,TRBJ1-6,TRBD1,once,CASSEYGQGRSPLHF,TGTGCCAGCAGTGAATATGGACAGGGTCGGTCACCCCTCCACTTT
TRBV9,TRBJ1-1,-,once,CASGKDLNTEAFF,TGTGCCAGCGGAAAGGACCTGAACACTGAAGCTTTCTTT
TRBV14,TRBJ2-1,-,-,CASSQDLSGEQFF,TGTGCCAGCAGCCAAGATCTCAGCGGGGAGCAGTTCTTC
TRBV9,TRBJ2-3,-,-,CASSVGGLTDTQYF,TGTGCCAGCAGCGTAGGCGGACTCACAGATACGCAGTATTTT
TRBV7-8,TRBJ1-2,-,-,CASSLGTGAGGYTF,TGTGCCAGCAGCTTAGGAACGGGTGCTGGCGGCTACACCTTC
TRBV5-1,TRBJ1-5,-,-,CASSTAGGQGQPQHF,TGCGCCAGCAGCACTGCTGGGGGGCAGGGTCAGCCCCAGCATTTT
TRBV28,TRBJ2-7,-,-,CASSSSGTLYEQYF,TGTGCCAGCAGTTCGTCAGGGACACTTTACGAGCAGTACTTC
TRBV19,TRBJ2-4,-,-,CASTQGGGNIQYF,TGTGCCAGTACCCAGGGGGGCGGAAACATTCAGTACTTC
TRBV4-1,TRBJ1-1,-,-,CASSQVGGKRNTEAFF,TGCGCCAGCAGCCAAGTCGGAGGAAAGAGGAACACTGAAGCTTTCTTT
TRBV4-3,TRBJ2-3,TRBD2,-,CASSQDTHGTSGSRGDTQYF,TGCGCCAGCAGCCAAGATACCCACGGGACTAGCGGGAGTCGGGGGGATACGCAGTATTTT
TRBV10-2,TRBJ1-1,TRBD1,-,CASRAGGASNTEAFF,TGCGCCAGCAGGGCAGGGGGTGCGTCGAACACTGAAGCTTTCTTT
TRBV30,TRBJ1-3,-,few,CAWSPTISGNTIYF,TGTGCCTGGAGCCCCACAATCTCTGGAAACACCATATATTTT
TRBV7-6,TRBJ2-2,-,-,CASSLGVGGELFF,TGTGCCAGCAGCTTAGGAGTTGGCGGGGAGCTGTTTTTT
TRBV7-3,TRBJ1-1,-,-,CASSPSGTSEAFF,TGTGCCAGCAGCCCGAGCGGGACGTCCGAAGCTTTCTTT
TRBV30,TRBJ1-2,-,-,CAWRGNGYGYTF,TGTGCCTGGAGAGGCAATGGCTATGGCTACACCTTC
TRBV28,TRBJ2-1,TRBD1,few,CASILGGSSYNEQFF,TGTGCCAGCATCTTAGGGGGCAGCTCCTACAATGAGCAGTTCTTC
TRBV5-5,TRBJ1-1,-,-,CASSFSASLERAFF,TGTGCCAGCAGCTTTTCCGCGTCCCTCGAACGAGCTTTCTTT
TRBV7-8,TRBJ1-1,-,-,CASSQAGAGVYTEAFF,TGTGCCAGCAGCCAAGCGGGGGCGGGAGTGTACACTGAAGCTTTCTTT
TRBV5-1,TRBJ2-3,-,-,CASSLESGWETDTQYF,TGCGCCAGCAGCTTGGAGTCGGGGTGGGAGACAGATACGCAGTATTTT
TRBV4-3,TRBJ2-4,-,-,CASSQGPSSADIQYF,TGCGCCAGCAGCCAAGGGCCCAGTTCGGCGGACATTCAGTACTTC
TRBV2,TRBJ2-7,-,-,CASSRARNEYEQYF,TGTGCCAGCTCCCGGGCCAGAAATGAGTACGAGCAGTACTTC
TRBV7-2,TRBJ2-7,-,-,CASSLRETSSYEQYF,TGTGCCAGCAGCTTACGGGAAACCAGCTCCTACGAGCAGTACTTC
TRBV5-1,TRBJ1-1,-,many,CASSLDDRTEAFF,TGCGCCAGCAGCTTGGATGACCGCACTGAAGCTTTCTTT
TRBV7-7,TRBJ2-7,-,once,CASSLGTHYEQYF,TGTGCTAGCAGCTTGGGGACTCACTACGAGCAGTACTTC
TRBV5-1,TRBJ2-5,-,-,CASSLARDGKTQYF,TGCGCCAGCAGCTTGGCCCGGGATGGGAAGACCCAGTACTTC
TRBV20-1,TRBJ2-3,-,-,CSAPRNTQYF,TGCAGTGCCCCACGGAACACGCAGTATTTT
TRBV10-2,TRBJ2-1,TRBD2,-,CASSQTAGAWEQFF,TGCGCCAGCAGTCAAACAGCGGGAGCGTGGGAGCAGTTCTTC
TRBV19,TRBJ1-1,TRBD1,few,CASSKQTGEGMNTEAFF,TGTGCCAGTAGTAAGCAGACAGGGGAAGGAATGAACACTGAAGCTTTCTTT
TRBV6-6,TRBJ1-4,-,-,CASTQGGAGGEKLFF,TGTGCCAGCACCCAGGGAGGGGCGGGAGGTGAAAAACTGTTTTTT
TRBV11-3,TRBJ2-3,-,few,CASSLEGTLKDTQYF,TGTGCCAGCAGCTTAGAAGGGACCCTCAAGGATACGCAGTATTTT
TRBV6-1,TRBJ1-1,TRBD1,-,CASRTTGTVTEAFF,TGTGCCAGCAGAACCACCGGGACAGTCACTGAAGCTTTCTTT
TRBV5-1,TRBJ2-7,-,-,CASSLAGGSHEQYF,TGCGCCAGCAGCTTGGCCGGCGGCTCGCACGAGCAGTACTTC
TRBV29-1,TRBJ2-2,-,-,CSASGTPANTGELFF,TGCAGCGCTTCCGGGACGCCCGCGAACACCGGGGAGCTGTTTTTT
TRBV7-9,TRBJ2-1,TRBD2,-,CASSPGTSLYNEQFF,TGTGCCAGCAGCCCTGGGACTAGCTTATACAATGAGCAGTTCTTC
TRBV5-4,TRBJ2-2,TRBD1,-,CASSFDRVQAGELFF,TGTGCCAGCAGTTTCGACAGGGTACAGGCCGGGGAGCTGTTTTTT
TRBV6-6,TRBJ1-5,-,-,CASSYPTGHGGAQHF,TGTGCCAGCAGTTACCCTACAGGGCATGGAGGGGCCCAGCATTTT
TRBV6-1,TRBJ1-5,-,-,CASTDRLNQPQHF,TGTGCCAGCACGGACAGACTCAATCAGCCCCAGCATTTT
TRBV5-4,TRBJ2-5,TRBD1,-,CASSSGQGTQETQYF,TGTGCCAGCAGTTCGGGACAGGGGACCCAAGAGACCCAGTACTTC
TRBV7-9,TRBJ2-3,-,-,CASSLDRSSTDTQYF,TGTGCCAGCAGCTTAGACAGATCTAGCACAGATACGCAGTATTTT
TRBV28,TRBJ2-5,-,-,CASSLPSSRQETQYF,TGTGCCAGCAGTTTACCAAGCAGTCGTCAAGAGACCCAGTACTTC
TRBV7-9,TRBJ2-7,-,-,CASSSTGASYEQYF,TGTGCCAGCAGCTCGACAGGAGCCTCCTACGAGCAGTACTTC
TRBV19,TRBJ2-3,-,-,CASSIGLLSTDTQYF,TGTGCCAGTAGTATAGGGCTTTTGAGCACAGATACGCAGTATTTT